This is a list of T cell receptor beta chains from one sample in a study of cytomegalovirus exposure and HLA in healthy donors. The assay was immunoSEQ multiplex PCR, and TCRdb's table has in-frame clones only and misses some. This sample contains some 120,000 clones. Sequencing used PBMCs. These receptors all come from a man aged 30-40 years in good health and CMV-seronegative. Both conserved end residues are part of each CDR3. A D gene is named only where the DNA matches it firmly.

D: NA; J: TRBJ2-5; V: TRBV5-1; DNA: TGCGCCAGCGGCGGGGGCTTACAAGAGACCCAGTACTTC; CDR3: CASGGGLQETQYF
D: NA; J: TRBJ1-5; V: TRBV5-1; DNA: TGCGCCAGCAGTGTGGCCGGGAATCAGCCCCAGCATTTT; CDR3: CASSVAGNQPQHF
D: NA; J: TRBJ2-7; V: TRBV5-1; DNA: TGCGCCAGCAGCTTGGCCCAGAGAGGAAACGAGCAGTACTTC; CDR3: CASSLAQRGNEQYF
D: TRBD1; J: TRBJ2-7; V: TRBV28; DNA: TGTGCCAGCAGTTCTGGGACAGGGGGAGACGAGCAGTACTTC; CDR3: CASSSGTGGDEQYF
D: NA; J: TRBJ2-7; V: TRBV7-9; DNA: TGTGCCAGCAGCCTCCGGAGCGGTGGAAAGTCCTACTACGAGCAGTACTTC; CDR3: CASSLRSGGKSYYEQYF
D: NA; J: TRBJ1-1; V: TRBV7-2; DNA: TGTGCCAGCAGCTTACACAGGACGGACCTAGGAGCTTTCTTT; CDR3: CASSLHRTDLGAFF
D: NA; J: TRBJ2-7; V: TRBV5-6; DNA: TGTGCCAGCAGCTCTGGCCCAGGGTTTAGGAGCTCCTACGAGCAGTACTTC; CDR3: CASSSGPGFRSSYEQYF
D: TRBD2; J: TRBJ2-3; V: TRBV5-4; DNA: TGTGCCAGCAGCTTGGGTAGCGGGATGTACACAGATACGCAGTATTTT; CDR3: CASSLGSGMYTDTQYF
D: NA; J: TRBJ2-7; V: TRBV11-2; DNA: TGTGCCAGCAGCCTTAACTTCTTCATATCCTACGAGCAGTACTTC; CDR3: CASSLNFFISYEQYF
D: NA; J: TRBJ2-1; V: TRBV19; DNA: TGTGCCAGTAGTATAGAGGCTAGTAGCGATGAGCAGTTCTTC; CDR3: CASSIEASSDEQFF
D: NA; J: TRBJ2-1; V: TRBV7-2; DNA: TGTGCCAGCAGCTTAGTAAGCGAGCAGTTCTTC; CDR3: CASSLVSEQFF
D: NA; J: TRBJ2-1; V: TRBV9; DNA: TGTGCCAGCAGCTCACCGGGGGGCGGTTACAATGAGCAGTTCTTC; CDR3: CASSSPGGGYNEQFF
D: NA; J: TRBJ1-4; V: TRBV18; DNA: TGTGCCAGCTTGGGAGGACCTAATGAAAAACTGTTTTTT; CDR3: CASLGGPNEKLFF
D: NA; J: TRBJ2-1; V: TRBV4-1; DNA: TGCGCCAGCAGGGAAGGCGGACAGCGATACAATGAGCAGTTCTTC; CDR3: CASREGGQRYNEQFF
D: NA; J: TRBJ2-5; V: TRBV4-1; DNA: TGCGCCAGCAGCCAAGATAAAGGGGCGCTGGAGACCCAGTACTTC; CDR3: CASSQDKGALETQYF
D: TRBD2; J: TRBJ2-7; V: TRBV9; DNA: TGTGCCAGCAGCCCGGGAGGGTACGAGCAGTACTTC; CDR3: CASSPGGYEQYF
D: NA; J: TRBJ2-7; V: TRBV30; DNA: TGTGCCTGCCGGCGGGGGCGGAACTACGAGCAGTACTTC; CDR3: CACRRGRNYEQYF
D: TRBD2; J: TRBJ2-1; V: TRBV5-4; DNA: TGTGCCAGCAGCTTGGCCACTAGCGGAGGTGAGCAGTTCTTC; CDR3: CASSLATSGGEQFF
D: NA; J: TRBJ1-1; V: TRBV27; DNA: TGTGCCAGCAGTTTAGAGGGAGACACTGAAGCTTTCTTT; CDR3: CASSLEGDTEAFF
D: NA; J: TRBJ2-7; V: TRBV13; DNA: TGTGCCAGCAGCGGCCCGGGAGCTCGCGAGCAGTACTTC; CDR3: CASSGPGAREQYF
D: TRBD1; J: TRBJ1-5; V: TRBV28; DNA: TGTGCCAGCAGGCCCACAGGGGCCACCAATCAGCCCCAGCATTTT; CDR3: CASRPTGATNQPQHF
D: TRBD1; J: TRBJ2-7; V: TRBV25-1; DNA: TGTGCCAGCAGTGAAGGGGAGACAGGGTTCTACGAGCAGTACTTC; CDR3: CASSEGETGFYEQYF
D: NA; J: TRBJ1-1; V: TRBV7-9; DNA: TGTGCCAGCAGCTCTGATGCGGACACTGAAGCTTTCTTT; CDR3: CASSSDADTEAFF
D: TRBD1; J: TRBJ1-3; V: TRBV5-1; DNA: TGCGCCAGCAGCGTAGACAGGGGCCCTGGAAACACCATATATTTT; CDR3: CASSVDRGPGNTIYF
D: TRBD1; J: TRBJ2-7; V: TRBV6-5; DNA: TGTGCCAGCAGCATAAGCACAGGGGGATCCTACGAGCAGTACTTC; CDR3: CASSISTGGSYEQYF
D: NA; J: TRBJ2-7; V: TRBV5-1; DNA: TGCGCCAGCAGCTTGGAAGCTACCTACGAGCAGTACTTC; CDR3: CASSLEATYEQYF
D: NA; J: TRBJ2-5; V: TRBV7-8; DNA: TGTGCCAGCAGCATACAAGAGACCCAGTACTTC; CDR3: CASSIQETQYF
D: TRBD2; J: TRBJ2-1; V: TRBV15; DNA: TGTGCCACCAGCAGAGAAGGGGTAGCGGGAAACTATGAGCAGTTCTTC; CDR3: CATSREGVAGNYEQFF
D: NA; J: TRBJ1-2; V: TRBV5-6; DNA: TGTGCCAGCACCCCCAACGGGTTATATGGCTACACCTTC; CDR3: CASTPNGLYGYTF
D: NA; J: TRBJ2-7; V: TRBV6-1; DNA: TGTGCCAGCAGTGAAGTAGGGGTGGGACATCGTCCCTACGAGCAGTACTTC; CDR3: CASSEVGVGHRPYEQYF
D: TRBD2; J: TRBJ2-7; V: TRBV5-4; DNA: TGTGCCAGCAGCTTAGATAGCGGGAGGGCCGGCGACGAGCAGTACTTC; CDR3: CASSLDSGRAGDEQYF
D: TRBD2; J: TRBJ2-5; V: TRBV14; DNA: TGTGCCAGCAGCCCCTACGTAGCGGGACCTCAAGAGACCCAGTACTTC; CDR3: CASSPYVAGPQETQYF
D: TRBD2; J: TRBJ2-3; V: TRBV2; DNA: TGTGCCAGCCTTCTTTGGGTAGCGGGAGCGACTAGCACAGATACGCAGTATTTT; CDR3: CASLLWVAGATSTDTQYF
D: TRBD2; J: TRBJ2-5; V: TRBV29-1; DNA: TGCAGCGTTGAAGGTAGCGGGAGGGCCGATGAGCAGTACTTC; CDR3: CSVEGSGRADEQYF
D: TRBD1; J: TRBJ2-2; V: TRBV29-1; DNA: TGCAGCGTTGCGTCTAGGGGGACAGGGAACACCGGGGAGCTGTTTTTT; CDR3: CSVASRGTGNTGELFF
D: TRBD1; J: TRBJ1-3; V: TRBV11-2; DNA: TGTGCCAGCAGCTCCGGGACAGTCGCATTAAACACCATATATTTT; CDR3: CASSSGTVALNTIYF
D: NA; J: TRBJ1-5; V: TRBV6-6; DNA: TGTGCCAGCAGTCCCCGGTCGGTTGATCAGCCCCAGCATTTT; CDR3: CASSPRSVDQPQHF
D: NA; J: TRBJ1-5; V: TRBV7-8; DNA: TGTGCCAGCTCCAAGCAGGGCGGGAGGGAACAGCCCCAGCATTTT; CDR3: CASSKQGGREQPQHF
D: NA; J: TRBJ1-2; V: TRBV5-4; DNA: TGTGCCAGCAGCCCCCTCCCTGGACTGAATAACTATGGCTACACCTTC; CDR3: CASSPLPGLNNYGYTF
D: TRBD2; J: TRBJ2-7; V: TRBV4-3; DNA: TGCGCCAGCAGCCAAGCATTAGCTAGCGGGAGTTTCTACGAGCAGTACTTC; CDR3: CASSQALASGSFYEQYF
D: TRBD2; J: TRBJ2-7; V: TRBV29-1; DNA: TGCAGCGTTGAAGATACCGCGGGAGGCGAGCAGTACTTC; CDR3: CSVEDTAGGEQYF
D: NA; J: TRBJ2-7; V: TRBV6-1; DNA: TGTGCCAGCAGTCAAAGAGACAGCACCTACGAGCAGTACTTC; CDR3: CASSQRDSTYEQYF
D: TRBD1; J: TRBJ1-2; V: TRBV19; DNA: TGTGCCAGTAGTACCCAGGGGGCCATCTATGGCTACACCTTC; CDR3: CASSTQGAIYGYTF
D: NA; J: TRBJ1-2; V: TRBV4-2; DNA: TGTGCCAGCAGCCAAGTAGAAAGAACTTATGGCTACACCTTC; CDR3: CASSQVERTYGYTF
D: TRBD2; J: TRBJ2-5; V: TRBV7-3; DNA: TGTGCCAGCAGCTCAAATAGCGGGGCCATCCAGACCCAGTACTTC; CDR3: CASSSNSGAIQTQYF
D: TRBD2; J: TRBJ2-3; V: TRBV2; DNA: TGTGCCAGCAAGTCCGGGAGGGCCGGTTCTACAGATACGCAGTATTTT; CDR3: CASKSGRAGSTDTQYF
D: TRBD1; J: TRBJ1-2; V: TRBV4-2; DNA: TGTGCCAGCAGCCAAGGGACAGGCTATGGCTACACCTTC; CDR3: CASSQGTGYGYTF
D: NA; J: TRBJ2-3; V: TRBV19; DNA: TGTGCCAGTAACCCCCCTCCCGACAACACAGATACGCAGTATTTT; CDR3: CASNPPPDNTDTQYF
D: TRBD1; J: TRBJ1-2; V: TRBV28; DNA: TGTGCCAGCAGTTTATTGCTCTCCGGGACAGGGGGAGGCTATGGCTACACCTTC; CDR3: CASSLLLSGTGGGYGYTF
D: NA; J: TRBJ1-3; V: TRBV6-6; DNA: TGTGCCAGCAGGTCTGGTAGCTCTGGAAACACCATATATTTT; CDR3: CASRSGSSGNTIYF
D: NA; J: TRBJ1-4; V: TRBV5-1; DNA: TGCGCCAGCAGCTTGGTGGCAGGGAATGAAAAACTGTTTTTT; CDR3: CASSLVAGNEKLFF
D: NA; J: TRBJ1-2; V: TRBV19; DNA: TGTGCCAGTAGCCCCACCGGGGACTATGGCTACACCTTC; CDR3: CASSPTGDYGYTF
D: NA; J: TRBJ2-7; V: TRBV30; DNA: TGTGCCTGGAGTCCTGCGGCGTCCAGGGCGTACGAGCAGTACTTC; CDR3: CAWSPAASRAYEQYF